This T cell receptor beta chain is from a study of graft-versus-host responses after intestinal transplantation. Study information: Isolated intestinal, liver-intestinal, or multivisceral transplants were what recipients had.

This table comes from immunoSEQ multiplex PCR, and its TCRdb copy is limited to in-frame clones, with some not included. The profile shows approximately 130,000 clones, approximately 90% of them singletons. Germline V gene lookup returns CDR1 SGHNT and CDR2 YYREEE (reference sequence). The CDR3 totals 14 residues. V lost 2 bases and J 3 bases, leaving 11 bases between the germline ends. Turning to this clone: As yet, its antigen is unknown.

V gene TRBV5-4 combines with J gene TRBJ1-1; D ambiguous. The sequence came from a human donor who received an intestinal transplant. The sample was unstimulated CD4+ T cells sorted from spleen or lymph node cells, taken before intestinal transplant. CDR3 in DNA: TGTGCCAGCAGCTTCCTTTCAGGACACACTGAAGCTTTCTTT. This translates into CASSFLSGHTEAFF.